Listed below are T cell receptor beta chains from one sample, sequenced in a study of CD8+CD57+ T cells in acquired aplastic anemia. TCRdb re-called the reads through MiXCR, storing one row per CDR3 protein. Of some 220,000 distinct CDR3 sequences listed, roughly 35% are singletons. Sequenced input: sorted CD4+, CD8+, or CD8+CD57+ T cells (not recorded which) from PBMCs. Receptor source: a human donor in good health, serving as a control. CDR3s include the opening cysteine and the closing phenylalanine or tryptophan. The D gene is left open where the match is weak. Size tells how often a clone was seen (once, few, many) or the class of an expanded clone, and some rows leave it out.

J: TRBJ2-4
D: TRBD1
V: TRBV18
size: -
CDR3: CASSPGQPKNIQYF
DNA: TGTGCCAGCTCACCGGGACAGCCGAAAAACATTCAGTACTTC

J: TRBJ1-1
D: -
V: TRBV2
size: many
CDR3: CASKTGTAVNTEAFF
DNA: TGTGCCAGCAAGACGGGTACAGCGGTGAACACTGAAGCTTTCTTT

J: TRBJ1-6
D: TRBD1
V: TRBV4-1
size: many
CDR3: CASSQGPLVGQYNSPLHF
DNA: TGCGCCAGCAGCCAAGGCCCCCTGGTGGGACAGTATAATTCACCCCTCCACTTT

J: TRBJ2-6
D: -
V: TRBV5-1
size: once
CDR3: CASRPTAGTGTYVLTF
DNA: TGCGCCAGCAGACCGACGGCAGGGACTGGCACCTACGTCCTGACTTTC

J: TRBJ2-3
D: -
V: TRBV5-5
size: many
CDR3: CASSYEAGDTQYF
DNA: TGTGCCAGCAGCTATGAAGCGGGAGATACGCAGTATTTT

J: TRBJ2-7
D: -
V: TRBV20-1
size: few
CDR3: CSARVVDYEQYF
DNA: TGCAGTGCTAGAGTTGTAGATTACGAGCAGTACTTC

J: TRBJ2-7
D: TRBD2
V: TRBV7-9
size: many
CDR3: CASRPSASAGVYEQYF
DNA: TGTGCCAGCAGACCATCGGCCTCTGCGGGGGTCTACGAGCAGTACTTC

J: TRBJ2-7
D: -
V: TRBV6-5
size: many
CDR3: CASSYSSGVYEQYF
DNA: TGTGCCAGCAGTTACTCGTCAGGGGTCTACGAGCAGTACTTC

J: TRBJ2-4
D: TRBD2
V: TRBV20-1
size: few
CDR3: CSAETGRVKNIQYF
DNA: TGCAGTGCCGAAACTGGGAGGGTCAAAAACATTCAGTACTTC

J: TRBJ1-1
D: -
V: TRBV9
size: -
CDR3: CASSGREAFF
DNA: TGTGCCAGCAGCGGACGGGAAGCTTTCTTT

J: TRBJ2-7
D: -
V: TRBV15
size: many
CDR3: CATSRQPAGTYYEQYF
DNA: TGTGCCACCAGCAGACAGCCAGCCGGGACCTACTACGAGCAGTACTTC

J: TRBJ2-5
D: -
V: TRBV7-3
size: -
CDR3: CASSPELGWGETQYF
DNA: TGTGCCAGCAGTCCCGAGCTAGGATGGGGCGAGACCCAGTACTTC

J: TRBJ2-5
D: -
V: TRBV19
size: many
CDR3: CASSIAAHRPETQYF
DNA: TGTGCCAGTAGTATAGCAGCACACCGTCCGGAGACCCAGTACTTC

J: TRBJ2-1
D: TRBD2
V: TRBV27
size: -
CDR3: CASSGLAGMGEQFF
DNA: TGTGCCAGCAGTGGACTAGCGGGAATGGGTGAGCAGTTCTTC

J: TRBJ1-4
D: -
V: TRBV14
size: few
CDR3: CASSPSRGATNEKLFF
DNA: TGTGCCAGCAGCCCCAGTCGGGGGGCAACTAATGAAAAACTGTTTTTT

J: TRBJ2-7
D: -
V: TRBV5-1
size: -
CDR3: CASSLSTDYYEQYF
DNA: TGCGCCAGCAGCTTGTCAACAGACTACTACGAGCAGTACTTC

J: TRBJ1-1
D: -
V: TRBV7-2
size: many
CDR3: CASSLDVAKNTEAFF
DNA: TGTGCCAGCAGCTTAGATGTCGCCAAAAACACTGAAGCTTTCTTT

J: TRBJ2-1
D: -
V: TRBV6-1
size: -
CDR3: CASTPPGANEQFF
DNA: TGTGCCAGCACTCCGCCAGGAGCGAATGAGCAGTTCTTC

J: TRBJ2-3
D: -
V: TRBV20-1
size: many
CDR3: CSARHGGGTDTQYF
DNA: TGCAGTGCTAGACACGGGGGCGGCACAGATACGCAGTATTTT

J: TRBJ1-6
D: -
V: TRBV7-2
size: many
CDR3: CASSLVRQINSPLHF
DNA: TGTGCCAGCAGCTTAGTACGACAGATAAATTCACCCCTCCACTTT

J: TRBJ2-2
D: -
V: TRBV10-1
size: many
CDR3: CASSEGVSGELFF
DNA: TGCGCCAGCAGTGAGGGGGTCTCCGGGGAGCTGTTTTTT

J: TRBJ2-6
D: -
V: TRBV7-9
size: many
CDR3: CASSLDPRLTGANVLTF
DNA: TGTGCCAGCAGCTTAGACCCTCGTCTGACTGGGGCCAACGTCCTGACTTTC

J: TRBJ2-3
D: -
V: TRBV29-1
size: many
CDR3: CSVGSLHVEYF
DNA: TGCAGCGTTGGGAGCCTCCATGTGGAGTATTTT

J: TRBJ2-1
D: TRBD2
V: TRBV5-1
size: -
CDR3: CASSFLAGVYNEQFF
DNA: TGCGCCAGCAGCTTCTTAGCGGGGGTTTACAATGAGCAGTTCTTC

J: TRBJ1-1
D: -
V: TRBV3-1
size: -
CDR3: CASSPRGRNTEAFF
DNA: TGTGCCAGCAGCCCCCGAGGGCGGAACACTGAAGCTTTCTTT

J: TRBJ2-1
D: -
V: TRBV10-3
size: -
CDR3: CAISEGGAGVRNEQFF
DNA: TGTGCCATCAGTGAGGGAGGGGCAGGGGTAAGGAATGAGCAGTTCTTC

J: TRBJ1-2
D: TRBD1
V: TRBV19
size: many
CDR3: CASSPGQGQSYGYTF
DNA: TGTGCCAGTAGTCCTGGACAGGGACAAAGCTATGGCTACACCTTC

J: TRBJ2-3
D: -
V: TRBV20-1
size: many
CDR3: CSATRVKRQSTDTQYF
DNA: TGCAGTGCTACTCGAGTAAAGCGGCAGTCCACAGATACGCAGTATTTT

J: TRBJ2-1
D: -
V: TRBV5-1
size: -
CDR3: CASSSLAASSYNEQFF
DNA: TGCGCCAGCAGTTCGCTAGCCGCGAGCTCCTACAATGAGCAGTTCTTC

J: TRBJ1-1
D: -
V: TRBV27
size: -
CDR3: CASSPDFTEAFF
DNA: TGTGCCAGCAGCCCCGACTTCACTGAAGCTTTCTTT

J: TRBJ2-6
D: -
V: TRBV7-3
size: -
CDR3: CASTVLTF
DNA: TGTGCCAGCACCGTCCTGACTTTC

J: TRBJ2-3
D: TRBD2
V: TRBV12-3/TRBV12-4
size: few
CDR3: CASRNSGSQDTQYF
DNA: TGTGCCAGCAGAAATAGCGGGAGTCAAGATACGCAGTATTTT

J: TRBJ2-3
D: TRBD2
V: TRBV2
size: many
CDR3: CASSEGRAGADTQYF
DNA: TGTGCCAGCAGTGAAGGTCGGGCGGGGGCAGATACGCAGTATTTT

J: TRBJ1-1
D: -
V: TRBV5-1
size: many
CDR3: CASSLGGERAFF
DNA: TGCGCCAGCAGCTTGGGCGGGGAACGAGCTTTCTTT

J: TRBJ2-5
D: -
V: TRBV2
size: few
CDR3: CASRRIEETQYF
DNA: TGTGCCAGTAGAAGGATCGAAGAGACCCAGTACTTC

J: TRBJ2-5
D: -
V: TRBV6-1
size: -
CDR3: CASSEQPSGETQYF
DNA: TGTGCCAGCAGTGAGCAGCCATCCGGCGAGACCCAGTACTTC

J: TRBJ1-2
D: TRBD1
V: TRBV19
size: many
CDR3: CASSMGTGNLEGYTF
DNA: TGTGCCAGTAGTATGGGGACAGGGAATTTGGAAGGCTACACCTTC

J: TRBJ1-3
D: -
V: TRBV7-2
size: many
CDR3: CASRGGGRGGNTIYF
DNA: TGTGCCAGCAGAGGCGGCGGCAGAGGGGGAAACACCATATATTTT

J: TRBJ2-7
D: -
V: TRBV24-1
size: many
CDR3: CATSALVSEQNYEQYF
DNA: TGTGCCACCAGTGCTCTCGTTTCGGAGCAGAACTACGAGCAGTACTTC

J: TRBJ2-3
D: -
V: TRBV4-1
size: few
CDR3: CASSHPGTDSTDTQYF
DNA: TGCGCCAGCAGCCATCCCGGGACCGATAGCACAGATACGCAGTATTTT

J: TRBJ1-6
D: -
V: TRBV3-1
size: many
CDR3: CASSPLLVGSPLHF
DNA: TGTGCCAGCAGCCCCCTCCTTGTAGGGTCACCCCTCCACTTT

J: TRBJ1-1
D: -
V: TRBV20-1
size: many
CDR3: CSASMTHNTEAFF
DNA: TGCAGTGCTAGTATGACACACAACACTGAAGCTTTCTTT

J: TRBJ2-7
D: TRBD1
V: TRBV7-3
size: many
CDR3: CASSRQGALDEQYF
DNA: TGTGCCAGCAGCAGACAGGGGGCATTGGACGAGCAGTACTTC

J: TRBJ2-1
D: -
V: TRBV2
size: many
CDR3: CASSAGVSYNEQFF
DNA: TGTGCCAGCAGCGCCGGAGTCTCCTACAATGAGCAGTTCTTC

J: TRBJ1-6
D: -
V: TRBV30
size: many
CDR3: CAWSPGSYNSPLHF
DNA: TGTGCCTGGAGTCCGGGCTCCTATAATTCACCCCTCCACTTT

J: TRBJ2-2
D: TRBD1
V: TRBV5-1
size: few
CDR3: CASSLEGTGAGELFF
DNA: TGCGCCAGCAGCTTGGAAGGGACAGGGGCCGGGGAGCTGTTTTTT

J: TRBJ1-4
D: TRBD1
V: TRBV18
size: -
CDR3: CASSPPDRDRLSGKLFF
DNA: TGTGCCAGCTCACCACCAGACAGGGATCGTTTGAGTGGAAAACTGTTTTTT

J: TRBJ2-3
D: -
V: TRBV3-1
size: few
CDR3: CASSPWDVTDTQYF
DNA: TGTGCCAGCAGCCCTTGGGACGTGACAGATACGCAGTATTTT

J: TRBJ1-2
D: -
V: TRBV5-4
size: -
CDR3: CASSFRGNYGHTF
DNA: TGTGCCAGCAGCTTTAGGGGTAACTATGGCCACACCTTC

J: TRBJ1-5
D: -
V: TRBV7-6
size: -
CDR3: CASSRQGGNQQPQHF
DNA: TGTGCCAGCAGCCGTCAGGGTGGTAATCAACAGCCCCAGCATTTT

J: TRBJ1-6
D: TRBD1
V: TRBV12-5
size: -
CDR3: CASGLTGVASPLHF
DNA: TGTGCTAGTGGACTCACAGGGGTGGCTTCACCCCTCCACTTT

J: TRBJ2-7
D: -
V: TRBV29-1
size: many
CDR3: CSVKTELPTYEQYF
DNA: TGCAGCGTCAAGACGGAGCTTCCCACCTACGAGCAGTACTTC

J: TRBJ2-3
D: TRBD2
V: TRBV19
size: many
CDR3: CASSFSGATGDTQYF
DNA: TGTGCCAGTAGTTTTAGCGGGGCTACGGGAGATACGCAGTATTTT

J: TRBJ2-7
D: -
V: TRBV2
size: few
CDR3: CASRSRQNYEQYF
DNA: TGTGCCAGCAGAAGCAGACAGAACTACGAGCAGTACTTC

J: TRBJ1-6
D: -
V: TRBV12-3/TRBV12-4
size: many
CDR3: CASSRLRTLLHF
DNA: TGTGCCAGCAGTCGCCTCAGGACACTCCTCCACTTT